This T cell receptor beta chain was identified during a study of T cells in Graves' hyperthyroidism and ophthalmopathy. Germline-derived CDR1 and CDR2 are MGHRA and YSYEKL. The CDR3 runs to 13 residues. The germline V and J ends were trimmed by 2 bases and 6 bases, with 9 bases remaining between them. Amplified regions were TCR beta CDR3 sequences from RNA transcripts. A set of HTBI primers served as the primers for a first-round RT-PCR of the TCR CDR3. TCRdb re-called the multiplex PCR reads through MiXCR, storing one row per CDR3 protein. The sample holds 550,000 to 850,000 distinct CDR3 sequences, over 15% seen once. This clonotype turned up a few times.

The material sequenced was blood. The chain combines TRBV4-1 with TRBJ2-3; D possibly corresponds to TRBD2 (6 bases). The TCR originated in a woman aged 50 to 60 with Graves' hyperthyroidism that later progressed to Graves' ophthalmopathy. CDR3 DNA: TGCGCCAGCAGCCAAATAGCGGTCGATACGCAGTATTTT. It translates to CASSQIAVDTQYF.